The sequence of this T cell receptor beta chain was determined in a study of human T cells and chemical hapten exposure. Remarks on this clonotype: Its antigen is as yet unknown.

The germline V gene has CDR1 SQVTM and CDR2 ANQGSEA. V lost 0 bases and J 4 bases, leaving 24 bases between the germline ends. The CDR3 has 18 amino acids. Broader study findings: Versus controls, significantly more large CDR3 similarity clusters arose from expanded TCRs.

Time point here: pre-sensitization, week 0. Stated treatment: therapeutic diphenylcyclopropenone sensitization with weekly scalp DPC. The template was total RNA from unfractionated whole blood. TCRdb itself ran the RACE reads through MiXCR, one entry per CDR3 protein. The sample has some 59,000 distinct CDR3 sequences, 10% to 12% seen once; the top ten hold approximately 3.9%. The clonotype originates from a woman in her thirties or forties with alopecia areata. Some clones in this sample may be carry-over from other donors' samples. The sample consisted of whole blood, taken in connection with sensitization to the hapten diphenylcyclopropenone (DPC). V and J are TRBV29-1 and TRBJ1-2; a possible D gene is TRBD1 (5 bases). This CDR3 reads CSVEDPFFGGMGIYGYTF. The CDR3 DNA sequence: TGCAGCGTTGAAGATCCTTTCTTTGGGGGAATGGGAATCTATGGCTACACCTTC. Full variable domain (outside the CDR3, taken from reference TRBV29-1 and TRBJ1-2): SAVISQKPSRDICQRGTSLTIQCQVDSQVTMMFWYRQQPGQSLTLIATANQGSEATYESGFVIDKFPISRPNLTFSTLTVSNMSPEDSSIYLCSVEDPFFGGMGIYGYTFGSGTRLTVV.